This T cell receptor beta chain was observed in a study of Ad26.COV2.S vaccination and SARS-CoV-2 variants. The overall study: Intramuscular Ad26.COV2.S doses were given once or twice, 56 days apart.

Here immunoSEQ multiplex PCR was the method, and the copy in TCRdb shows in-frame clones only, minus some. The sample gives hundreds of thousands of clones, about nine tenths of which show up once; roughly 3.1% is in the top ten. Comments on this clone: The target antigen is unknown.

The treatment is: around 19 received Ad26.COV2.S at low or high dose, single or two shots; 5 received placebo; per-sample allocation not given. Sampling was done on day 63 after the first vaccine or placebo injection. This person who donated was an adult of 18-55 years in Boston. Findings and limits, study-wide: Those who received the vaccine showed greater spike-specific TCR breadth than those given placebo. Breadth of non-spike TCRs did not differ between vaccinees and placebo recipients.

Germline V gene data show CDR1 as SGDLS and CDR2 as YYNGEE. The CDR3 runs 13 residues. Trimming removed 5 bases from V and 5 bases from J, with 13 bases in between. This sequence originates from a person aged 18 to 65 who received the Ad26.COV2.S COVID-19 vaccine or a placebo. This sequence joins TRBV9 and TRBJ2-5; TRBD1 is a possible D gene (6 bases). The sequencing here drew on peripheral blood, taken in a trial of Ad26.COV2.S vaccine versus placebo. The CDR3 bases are TGTGCCAGCAGAGGTACAGGGCGGGAGACCCAGTACTTC. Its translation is CASRGTGRETQYF.